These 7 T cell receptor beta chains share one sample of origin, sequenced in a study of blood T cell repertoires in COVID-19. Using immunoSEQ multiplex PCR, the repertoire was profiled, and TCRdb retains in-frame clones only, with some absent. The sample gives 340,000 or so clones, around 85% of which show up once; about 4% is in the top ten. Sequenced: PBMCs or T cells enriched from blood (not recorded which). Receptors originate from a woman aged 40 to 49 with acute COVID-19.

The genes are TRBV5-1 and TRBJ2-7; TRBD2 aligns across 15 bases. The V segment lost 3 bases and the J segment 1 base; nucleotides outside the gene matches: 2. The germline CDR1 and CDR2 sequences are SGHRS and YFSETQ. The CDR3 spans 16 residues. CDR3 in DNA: TGCGCCAGCAGCTCGGGACTAGCGGGGGGATCCTACGAGCAGTACTTC. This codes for CASSSGLAGGSYEQYF.

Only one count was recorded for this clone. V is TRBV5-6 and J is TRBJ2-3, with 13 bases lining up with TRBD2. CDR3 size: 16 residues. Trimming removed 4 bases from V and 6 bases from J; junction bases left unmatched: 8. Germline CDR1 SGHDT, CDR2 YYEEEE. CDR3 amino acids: CASSTTSGGARDTQYF. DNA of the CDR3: TGTGCCAGCAGCACTACTAGCGGGGGGGCGAGGGATACGCAGTATTTT.

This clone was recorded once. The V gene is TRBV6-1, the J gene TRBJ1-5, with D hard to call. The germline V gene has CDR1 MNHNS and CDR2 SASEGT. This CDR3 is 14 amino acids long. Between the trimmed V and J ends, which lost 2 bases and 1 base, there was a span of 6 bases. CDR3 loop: CASSEISSNQPQHF. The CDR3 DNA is TGTGCCAGCAGTGAAATTTCGAGCAATCAGCCCCAGCATTTT.

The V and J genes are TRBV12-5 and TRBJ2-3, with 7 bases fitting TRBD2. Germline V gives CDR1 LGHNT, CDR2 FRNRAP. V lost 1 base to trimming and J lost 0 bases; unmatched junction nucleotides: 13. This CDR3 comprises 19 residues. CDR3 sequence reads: CASGLGSGWSGTSTDTQYF. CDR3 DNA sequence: TGTGCTAGTGGTTTGGGGTCGGGTTGGAGCGGGACTAGCACAGATACGCAGTATTTT.

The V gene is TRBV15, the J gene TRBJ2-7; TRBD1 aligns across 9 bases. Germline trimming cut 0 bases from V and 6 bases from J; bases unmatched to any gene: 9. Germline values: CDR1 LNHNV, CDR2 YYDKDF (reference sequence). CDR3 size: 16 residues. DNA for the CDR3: TGTGCCACCAGCAGAGATCCGGGACAGGGTCTACGCGAGCAGTACTTC. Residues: CATSRDPGQGLREQYF.

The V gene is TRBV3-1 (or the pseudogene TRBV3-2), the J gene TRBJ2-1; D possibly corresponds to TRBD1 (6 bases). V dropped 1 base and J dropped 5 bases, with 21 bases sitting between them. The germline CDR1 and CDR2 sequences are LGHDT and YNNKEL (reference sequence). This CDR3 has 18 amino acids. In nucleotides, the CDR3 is TGTGCCAGCAGCCAAGTGAGGGTTTTGGCAGGGGATAACAATGAGCAGTTCTTC. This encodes CASSQVRVLAGDNNEQFF.

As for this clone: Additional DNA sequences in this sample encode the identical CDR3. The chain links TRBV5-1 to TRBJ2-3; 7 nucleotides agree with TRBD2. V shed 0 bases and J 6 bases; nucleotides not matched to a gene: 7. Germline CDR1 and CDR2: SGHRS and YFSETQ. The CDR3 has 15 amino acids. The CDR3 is CASSLAGGGRDTQYF. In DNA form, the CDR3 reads TGCGCCAGCAGCTTGGCCGGGGGAGGGCGGGATACGCAGTATTTT.